A single sample is the source of the 20 T cell receptor beta chains below, sequenced in a study of shared clonotypes between healthy human individuals. Profiling relied on immunoSEQ multiplex PCR, and the TCRdb table lists in-frame clones only, not all of them. Of more than 400,000 clones listed, roughly 95% were seen once; the top ten hold around 0.066%. Input material: naive CD4+ T cells sorted from blood. Subset meaning: CD45RA+ positively selected. The origin of the receptors is a woman in her thirties in good health.

The V call is TRBV27, the J call TRBJ1-2, with TRBD1 as a possible D gene (6 bases). V lost 6 bases and J 8 bases, leaving 10 bases between the germline ends. This CDR3 region has 11 residues. Germline V CDR1 and CDR2: MNHEY, SMNVEV (reference sequence). The CDR3 spells CASRQGQGYTF. In nucleotides, the CDR3 is TGTGCCAGCAGACAGGGACAAGGCTACACCTTC.

The J gene is TRBJ2-7, the V gene TRBV2; no firm D call. V lost 6 bases and J 1 base, leaving 10 bases between the germline ends. Germline CDR1 reads SNHLY; CDR2 reads FYNNEI. This CDR3 is 13 amino acids long. The CDR3 reads CASSREASYEQYF. The CDR3 DNA reads TGTGCCAGCAGCCGAGAGGCATCCTACGAGCAGTACTTC.

This chain joins TRBV5-1 and TRBJ2-5; 9 bases line up with TRBD2. Germline V gives CDR1 SGHRS, CDR2 YFSETQ. Trimming cost V 1 base and J 2 bases; bases outside gene matches: 0. This CDR3 has 14 residues. The CDR3 sequence is CASSLTSGQETQYF. The CDR3, as DNA: TGCGCCAGCAGCTTGACTAGCGGGCAAGAGACCCAGTACTTC. Complete variable domain (other parts from reference TRBV5-1 and TRBJ2-5): KAGVTQTPRYLIKTRGQQVTLSCSPISGHRSVSWYQQTPGQGLQFLFEYFSETQRNKGNFPGRFSGRQFSNSRSEMNVSTLELGDSALYLCASSLTSGQETQYFGPGTRLLVL.

This clone was detected once. The V call is TRBV6-6, the J call TRBJ2-7, with TRBD1 matching 7 bases. Unmatched junction bases numbered 4, after V lost 2 bases and J lost 0 bases. In germline, CDR1 is MNHNY, CDR2 SVGAGI (reference sequence). This CDR3 contains 15 residues. The DNA for the CDR3 is TGTGCCAGCAGTTACAACCGACAGGGCTCCTACGAGCAGTACTTC. Protein product: CASSYNRQGSYEQYF.

V and J are TRBV28 and TRBJ1-5; D may be TRBD1 (6 bases). CDR3 length: 16 residues. V was clipped by 4 bases and J by 4 bases, with 17 bases between them. The germline V gene encodes CDR1 MDHEN and CDR2 SYDVKM. This CDR3 is CASSYPPGGPNQPQHF. The DNA of the CDR3 is TGTGCCAGCAGTTACCCACCCGGGGGGCCAAATCAGCCCCAGCATTTT.

The chain links TRBV7-8 to TRBJ1-2; unclear D gene. Between the trimmed V and J ends, which lost 6 bases and 1 base, there was a span of 18 bases. The length of the CDR3 is 16 residues. Per germline, CDR1 SGHVS and CDR2 FQNEAQ. The CDR3 bases are TGTGCCAGCAGTGCCCTGGGCCTCCGGGATAACTATGGCTACACCTTC. Its translation: CASSALGLRDNYGYTF.

The rearrangement joins TRBV5-6 to TRBJ2-3; 10 bases line up with TRBD2. The V segment lost 5 bases and the J segment 3 bases; nucleotides outside the gene matches: 15. CDR3 size: 18 residues. The germline CDR1 and CDR2 sequences are SGHDT and YYEEEE. This CDR3 is CASSSSGRAPKVTDTQYF. CDR3 DNA sequence: TGTGCCAGCAGTAGCAGCGGGAGGGCCCCCAAAGTAACAGATACGCAGTATTTT.

The chain recombines TRBV7-9 with TRBJ1-4; no definite D call. CDR1 is SEHNR and CDR2 is FQNEAQ in the germline V gene (reference sequence). Between the trimmed V and J ends, which lost 5 bases and 6 bases, there was a span of 10 bases. This CDR3 contains 13 residues. In nucleotides, the CDR3 is TGTGCCAGCAGCCAGACGGTGGATGAAAAACTGTTTTTT. Its protein product is CASSQTVDEKLFF.

This sequence joins TRBV7-2 and TRBJ2-1, with 7 bases fitting TRBD1. This CDR3 region has 14 residues. Germline V CDR1 and CDR2: SGHTA, FQGNSA. V was clipped by 5 bases and J by 6 bases; unmatched bases: 7. The CDR3 reads CASSKQTGTNEQFF. The CDR3 DNA reads as TGTGCCAGCAGCAAGCAGACAGGGACCAATGAGCAGTTCTTC. Full variable domain (outside the CDR3, taken from reference TRBV7-2 and TRBJ2-1): GAGVSQSPSNKVTEKGKDVELRCDPISGHTALYWYRQSLGQGLEFLIYFQGNSAPDKSGLPSDRFSAERTGGSVSTLTIQRTQQEDSAVYLCASSKQTGTNEQFFGPGTRLTVL.

The chain employs TRBV5-4 and TRBJ2-7; D remains unclear. Germline loops: CDR1 SGHNT, CDR2 YYREEE (reference sequence). The V and J ends lost 4 bases and 5 bases respectively, with 13 bases between them. The CDR3 loop spans 13 amino acids. The chain's CDR3 is CASSPRYQDEQYF. The CDR3 DNA is TGTGCCAGCAGCCCGAGGTACCAGGACGAGCAGTACTTC.

V and J are TRBV15 and TRBJ1-2, with D unresolved. The V end was cut by 1 base, the J end by 0 bases, with 12 bases between. This CDR3 spans 16 amino acids. CDR1 and CDR2 from the germline V gene are LNHNV and YYDKDF (reference sequence). CDR3 protein: CATSRVDTTANYGYTF. CDR3 sequence (DNA): TGTGCCACCAGCAGAGTTGATACAACAGCTAACTATGGCTACACCTTC.

This rearrangement joins TRBV5-1 to TRBJ1-4; D unresolved. Germline CDR1 is SGHRS and CDR2 is YFSETQ. This CDR3 has 16 residues. Trimming removed 1 base from V and 2 bases from J, with 12 bases in between. CDR3 sequence (DNA): TGCGCCAGCAGCTTGTCGGGGATTGGGACTAATGAAAAACTGTTTTTT. Residues: CASSLSGIGTNEKLFF.

V usage is TRBV6-6 and J usage is TRBJ2-7; TRBD1 agrees at 7 bases. The CDR3 runs 13 residues. The germline gives CDR1 MNHNY, CDR2 SVGAGI (reference sequence). V gave up 5 bases and J gave up 2 bases; unmatched junction bases: 3. CDR3 nucleotides: TGTGCCAGCAGTCCGGGACAGCCCTACGAGCAGTACTTC. Amino acid sequence: CASSPGQPYEQYF.

V is TRBV18 and J is TRBJ2-3; D might be TRBD2 (6 bases). The V end lost 3 bases, the J end lost 3 bases, and 19 bases lay between the germline ends. The CDR3 covers 17 residues. Germline assignment: CDR1 KGHSH and CDR2 LQKENI. The CDR3 loop reads CASSPTLTGSGTDTQYF. The CDR3 DNA follows: TGTGCCAGCTCACCTACCCTCACCGGGAGTGGGACAGATACGCAGTATTTT.

Written as DNA, the CDR3 is TGTGCCAGCTATCCTACCAGCTCCTACAATGAGCAGTTCTTC. It codes for CASYPTSSYNEQFF. The chain links TRBV28 to TRBJ2-1; D unclear. The V and J ends lost 8 bases and 0 bases respectively, with 11 bases between them. In germline, CDR1 is MDHEN, CDR2 SYDVKM. This CDR3 region has 14 residues. Full variable domain (outside the CDR3, taken from reference TRBV28 and TRBJ2-1): DVKVTQSSRYLVKRTGEKVFLECVQDMDHENMFWYRQDPGLGLRLIYFSYDVKMKEKGDIPEGYSVSREKKERFSLILESASTNQTSMYLCASYPTSSYNEQFFGPGTRLTVL.

J is TRBJ2-1 and V is TRBV10-3; 7 positions agree with TRBD1. This CDR3 has 16 amino acids. Trimming at V came to 6 bases and at J to 8 bases, leaving 16 bases not matched to a gene. In germline, CDR1 is ENHRY, CDR2 SYGVKD. CDR3 in DNA: TGTGCCATCAGGGCCTCGGGACAGAAACCCGGGGATGAGCAGTTCTTC. Translation: CAIRASGQKPGDEQFF.

This clone was picked up one time. V is TRBV7-2 and J is TRBJ2-7; D may be TRBD2 (5 bases). Germline V lookup: CDR1 SGHTA, CDR2 FQGNSA. Trimming removed 5 bases from V and 0 bases from J, with 14 bases in between. The CDR3 has 15 residues. The CDR3, as DNA: TGTGCCAGCAGCCTAAGGCGGGCGGACTCCTACGAGCAGTACTTC. Translation: CASSLRRADSYEQYF.

This clone showed up just once. The rearrangement joins TRBV19 to TRBJ2-5; 11 bases agree with TRBD2. The germline gives CDR1 LNHDA, CDR2 SQIVND (reference sequence). After removal of 6 bases from V and 11 bases from J, the junction contained 11 bases not matched to a gene. The CDR3 spans 14 residues. CDR3 amino acids: CASRETSGMEEQYF. The CDR3, as DNA: TGTGCCAGTAGGGAGACTAGCGGGATGGAAGAGCAGTACTTC.

V is TRBV2 and J is TRBJ1-5; possible D gene TRBD1, 5 bases. The V and J ends lost 9 bases and 8 bases respectively, with 17 bases between them. The CDR3 has 13 amino acids. Germline V gene lookup returns CDR1 SNHLY and CDR2 FYNNEI. The CDR3 protein is CARSTGPGKPQHF. CDR3 DNA: TGTGCCAGGAGTACCGGACCAGGGAAGCCCCAGCATTTT.

For this clone: Other DNA sequences in this sample translate to the same CDR3. The chain employs TRBV5-1 and TRBJ2-1; no firm D call. The CDR3 consists of 11 residues. Looked up from germline, CDR1 is SGHRS and CDR2 is YFSETQ. V dropped 2 bases and J dropped 9 bases, with 6 bases sitting between them. CDR3 DNA: TGCGCCAGCAGCTTAGAAGTTGAGCAGTTCTTC. Its translation: CASSLEVEQFF.